Sequencing of this T cell receptor (beta chain) was carried out in a study of neurological immune-mediated disorders. The study, taken as a whole, reports: Expanded clones shared no CDR3 amino acid sequences across subjects, suggesting private repertoires in all groups.

The CDR3 extends over 13 amino acids. V was trimmed by 4 bases and J by 2 bases, leaving 6 bases between them. The germline V gene encodes CDR1 LGHDT and CDR2 YNNKEL (reference sequence). Specified time point: longitudinal time-point 1 (baseline). Volunteers from a blood bank in Maryland, USA, constituted the healthy controls. Source material was 2 million unsorted PBMCs, stored at -80 °C in RNAlater. MiXCR, applied by TCRdb to the 5' RACE reads, yields one record per CDR3 protein. The table lists tens of thousands of distinct CDR3 sequences, more than 8.5% of them singletons. This clonotype was picked up many times. The antigen is not known.

The chain couples TRBV3-1 to TRBJ2-1, with D unresolved. Specimen: PBMCs. This sequence was found in a man aged 25-45 years in good health. CDR3 nucleotides: TGTGCCAGCAGCCCTTCCGCCTACAATGAGCAGTTCTTC. It codes for CASSPSAYNEQFF.